This T cell receptor (beta chain) was sequenced for a study of post-analysis software for immune sequencing data. On the study more broadly: Relapsing-remitting, secondary progressive and progressive-relapsing multiple sclerosis were all included among the disease courses. Study-level points and caveats: Relative to controls, patients with multiple sclerosis showed significantly lower normalized Chao1 diversity. Co-batched samples clustered tightly together by F measure.

A remark on this clonotype: Its specificity is not known.

Tagging with unique molecular identifiers was a feature of the TCR beta cDNA libraries. Yield was 450,000 to 650,000 cDNA molecules from around 1 to 9.1 million T cells. From the PCR reads, TCRdb called clonotypes with MiXCR, one entry per CDR3 protein. Of about 810,000 distinct CDR3 sequences listed, approximately 57% are singletons. The sequence was collected from a girl aged 5 to 17 with multiple sclerosis. The specimen was blood.

CDR3 sequence: CSGGDSLYKDDGYTF. The CDR3 DNA is TGCAGCGGTGGGGACTCACTCTACAAGGATGATGGCTACACCTTC. The gene calls are TRBV29-1 and TRBJ1-2; tentatively, D is TRBD1 (5 bases). V was shortened by 7 bases and J by 6 bases, with 24 bases between the two germline ends. The CDR3 covers 15 residues. Germline V gene data show CDR1 as SQVTM and CDR2 as ANQGSEA.